One sample yielded the 8 T cell receptor beta chains listed below, sequenced in a study of blood T cells in healthy people across ages. PCR was performed a second time for 7 to 11 cycles using a sample-barcoded 5' primer and a J-beta primer mix. Each CDR3 protein is one row after TCRdb ran MiXCR on the 5' RACE reads. The sample lists 920,000 or so distinct CDR3 sequences, 35% to 50% occurring once. Sequenced: blood. These receptors were collected from a woman aged 55-75 years in good health.

This chain connects TRBV28 to TRBJ2-5, with D unclear. The CDR3 covers 13 residues. Between the trimmed V and J ends, which lost 4 bases and 3 bases, there was a span of 9 bases. The germline V gene encodes CDR1 MDHEN and CDR2 SYDVKM. CDR3 nucleotides: TGTGCCAGCAGTTCTACAGCTAAAGAGACCCAGTACTTC. It specifies CASSSTAKETQYF. The full variable domain, completed using reference TRBV28 and TRBJ2-5, is DVKVTQSSRYLVKRTGEKVFLECVQDMDHENMFWYRQDPGLGLRLIYFSYDVKMKEKGDIPEGYSVSREKKERFSLILESASTNQTSMYLCASSSTAKETQYFGPGTRLLVL.

The chain carries TRBV10-3 and TRBJ2-2, with 8 bases identical to TRBD2. Germline values: CDR1 ENHRY, CDR2 SYGVKD. This CDR3 is built from 15 residues. J lost 5 bases, V lost 4 bases, and 6 bases had no gene match. CDR3 residues: CAISASGGRTGELFF. In DNA form, the CDR3 reads TGTGCCATCAGTGCGAGCGGGGGCCGGACCGGGGAGCTGTTTTTT.

This clonotype was counted between two and nine times. The J gene is TRBJ2-7, the V gene TRBV20-1; 8 nucleotides align to TRBD1. The V and J ends lost 0 bases and 3 bases, in that order; junction bases with no gene match: 7. The CDR3 length is 15 residues. Germline V gene sequence: CDR1 DFQATT, CDR2 SNEGSKA (reference sequence). CDR3 sequence reads: CSAREDRGSSYEQYF. The CDR3 DNA reads TGCAGTGCTAGAGAAGACAGGGGTAGCAGCTACGAGCAGTACTTC.

J is TRBJ2-1 and V is TRBV28; 8 bases are a match to TRBD1. Germline CDR1 MDHEN, CDR2 SYDVKM. The CDR3 is made up of 12 amino acids. CDR3 sequence reads: CGDRGLNDEQFF. The CDR3 DNA reads as TGTGGCGACAGGGGTCTAAACGATGAGCAGTTCTTC.

The chain employs TRBV5-1 and TRBJ1-1; 8 bases match TRBD1. This CDR3 region has 16 residues. The germline gives CDR1 SGHRS, CDR2 YFSETQ. The trim removed 4 bases at V and 5 bases at J, leaving 13 bases unmatched. CDR3 amino acids: CASSGWTGLSGTEAFF. In DNA form, the CDR3 reads TGCGCCAGCAGCGGGTGGACAGGGCTTTCGGGAACTGAAGCTTTCTTT.

The CDR3 sequence: CASSVVDSYEQYF. CDR3 coding DNA: TGTGCCAGCAGTGTGGTAGACTCCTACGAGCAGTACTTC. The V call is TRBV6-1, the J call TRBJ2-7; the D is unclear. This CDR3 is built from 13 residues. Per the germline V gene, CDR1 is MNHNS and CDR2 is SASEGT. V shed 4 bases and J shed 0 bases, with 7 bases lying between them.

The gene calls are TRBV5-1 and TRBJ2-7, with D possibly being TRBD1 (5 bases). V shed 4 bases and J shed 0 bases, with 20 bases lying between them. This CDR3 is 17 amino acids long. Per germline, CDR1 SGHRS and CDR2 YFSETQ. CDR3 amino acids: CASSPVGTDRHSYEQYF. CDR3 sequence (DNA): TGCGCCAGCAGCCCCGTCGGCACTGACAGACACTCCTACGAGCAGTACTTC.

This clonotype showed up just a few times. The chain couples TRBV7-2 to TRBJ2-7; D perhaps matches TRBD1 (5 bases). The V and J ends lost 1 base and 8 bases respectively, with 12 bases between them. This CDR3 region has 13 residues. CDR1 is SGHTA, CDR2 FQGNSA, per germline. Written as DNA, the CDR3 is TGTGCCAGCAGCTTAGGGGGCCGGTCCCAGCAGTACTTC. Translated: CASSLGGRSQQYF.